A selection of T cell receptor beta chains follows, all from one sample in a study of cytomegalovirus exposure and HLA in healthy donors. Some clones are missing from TCRdb's copy, which holds only in-frame ones; the method was immunoSEQ multiplex PCR. The data show about 190,000 clones, with 80% to 85% seen just once and 1.1% held by the top ten. The sequenced material came from PBMCs. All receptors come from a middle-aged woman in good health and CMV-seronegative. CDR3s include the opening cysteine and the closing phenylalanine or tryptophan. The D gene is left open where the match is weak. Only some rows state a clone size, as once, few, many or a class for expanded clones.

D gene	clone size	V gene	J gene	CDR3 protein	CDR3 DNA
TRBD1	.	TRBV6-1	TRBJ1-2	CASSEDRGSRGYTF	TGTGCCAGCAGTGAAGACAGGGGAAGTCGTGGCTACACCTTC
.	.	TRBV18	TRBJ2-6	CASSPRVAGSGANVLTF	TGTGCCAGCTCACCACGAGTTGCGGGCTCTGGGGCCAACGTCCTGACTTTC
.	.	TRBV7-8	TRBJ1-2	CASSVNSNYGYTF	TGTGCCAGCAGCGTAAACAGTAACTATGGCTACACCTTC
.	.	TRBV6-1	TRBJ2-2	CASSERLVDTGELFF	TGTGCCAGCAGTGAACGACTAGTAGACACCGGGGAGCTGTTTTTT
TRBD1	.	TRBV28	TRBJ1-1	CASSGQGARYAFF	TGTGCCAGCTCCGGACAGGGGGCTAGATACGCTTTCTTT
TRBD2	.	TRBV7-8	TRBJ2-4	CASSSSGKKNIQYF	TGTGCCAGCAGCTCTAGCGGGAAGAAAAACATTCAGTACTTC
.	once	TRBV2	TRBJ2-5	CASSVAGETQYF	TGTGCCAGCAGTGTGGCGGGAGAGACCCAGTACTTC
.	few	TRBV7-8	TRBJ2-5	CASSPRGVAYQETQYF	TGTGCCAGCAGCCCCAGGGGGGTAGCCTACCAAGAGACCCAGTACTTC
.	.	TRBV5-6	TRBJ1-4	CASSTSGGNEKLFF	TGTGCCAGCAGCACCTCGGGCGGGAATGAAAAACTGTTTTTT
.	few	TRBV7-3	TRBJ2-1	CASSFVQGQQFF	TGTGCCAGCAGCTTTGTGCAGGGTCAGCAGTTCTTC
TRBD1	.	TRBV28	TRBJ1-5	CASIVGQNQPQHF	TGTGCCAGCATAGTGGGACAGAATCAGCCCCAGCATTTT
.	.	TRBV10-3	TRBJ1-5	CAISEPGQPQHF	TGTGCCATCAGTGAGCCGGGTCAGCCCCAGCATTTT
TRBD1	few	TRBV11-3	TRBJ2-2	CASSPRRQGARTGELFF	TGTGCCAGCAGCCCCAGAAGACAGGGGGCGCGCACCGGGGAGCTGTTTTTT
.	.	TRBV30	TRBJ1-1	CACRRGGTEAFF	TGTGCCTGCCGACGGGGGGGGACTGAAGCTTTCTTT
TRBD2	once	TRBV27	TRBJ2-1	CASSLSGTSGNEQFF	TGTGCCAGCAGTTTGTCCGGGACTAGCGGCAATGAGCAGTTCTTC
TRBD1	.	TRBV7-8	TRBJ1-1	CASSPGTGGVTEAFF	TGTGCCAGCAGCCCCGGGACAGGGGGCGTCACTGAAGCTTTCTTT
TRBD1	.	TRBV2	TRBJ1-1	CASSQTGTGTGQGEAFF	TGTGCCAGCAGTCAGACCGGGACAGGGACGGGGCAGGGTGAAGCTTTCTTT
.	.	TRBV9	TRBJ2-3	CASRSSYSSTDTQYF	TGTGCCAGCAGGAGTAGCTACTCCTCCACAGATACGCAGTATTTT
TRBD2	.	TRBV6-5	TRBJ2-3	CASSYLAASTDTQYF	TGTGCCAGCAGTTACCTAGCGGCGAGCACAGATACGCAGTATTTT
TRBD2	.	TRBV29-1	TRBJ2-1	CSVDGTSGRTLYNEQFF	TGCAGCGTTGATGGGACTAGCGGGAGAACACTCTACAATGAGCAGTTCTTC
.	few	TRBV25-1	TRBJ1-1	CASSEPPGGAFF	TGTGCCAGCAGTGAGCCCCCCGGGGGGGCTTTCTTT
TRBD2	.	TRBV7-8	TRBJ2-1	CASSLAGDYEQFF	TGTGCCAGCAGTTTAGCGGGAGACTATGAGCAGTTCTTC
.	.	TRBV2	TRBJ1-1	CASRADLPGGAFF	TGTGCCAGCAGGGCCGATCTACCCGGGGGGGCTTTCTTT
.	few	TRBV6-5	TRBJ2-5	CASTVHREETQYF	TGTGCCAGCACCGTACACAGGGAAGAGACCCAGTACTTC
.	.	TRBV27	TRBJ2-7	CASSLGQASYEQYF	TGTGCCAGCAGTTTGGGTCAGGCCTCCTACGAGCAGTACTTC
.	.	TRBV27	TRBJ1-1	CASSPRRNTEAFF	TGTGCCAGCTCCCCTCGGAGGAACACTGAAGCTTTCTTT
.	once	TRBV6-1	TRBJ1-4	CASSVTGVDGKLFF	TGTGCCAGCAGTGTAACCGGGGTCGATGGTAAACTGTTTTTT
.	few	TRBV19	TRBJ1-1	CASSITGGSTEAFF	TGTGCCAGTAGTATAACGGGGGGCTCTACTGAAGCTTTCTTT
TRBD1	.	TRBV4-1	TRBJ1-4	CASSQAPGQGREKLFF	TGCGCCAGCAGCCAAGCTCCGGGACAGGGGCGCGAAAAACTGTTTTTT
TRBD1	.	TRBV6-6	TRBJ1-1	CASSYPGQGKNAFF	TGTGCCAGCAGTTACCCGGGACAGGGGAAGAACGCTTTCTTT
TRBD1	once	TRBV5-5	TRBJ1-2	CASSRGTGAGNYGYTF	TGTGCCAGCAGCCGGGGGACAGGGGCGGGCAACTATGGCTACACCTTC
TRBD1	.	TRBV7-3	TRBJ1-1	CASRLTGGDTEAFF	TGTGCCAGCAGACTGACAGGGGGAGACACTGAAGCTTTCTTT
.	.	TRBV10-3	TRBJ1-2	CAIRTGIADYGYTF	TGTGCCATCAGAACAGGTATCGCGGACTATGGCTACACCTTC
TRBD1	.	TRBV6-6	TRBJ1-2	CASSVTGSLYGYTF	TGTGCCAGCAGCGTGACAGGGTCCCTTTATGGCTACACCTTC
TRBD1	.	TRBV19	TRBJ1-1	CASSSRTGGTEAFF	TGTGCCAGTAGTTCACGGACAGGGGGCACTGAAGCTTTCTTT
TRBD1	.	TRBV6-1	TRBJ2-1	CASSPTGGRVEQFF	TGTGCCAGCAGCCCGACAGGGGGTAGGGTCGAGCAGTTCTTC
TRBD1	.	TRBV19	TRBJ1-3	CASSMGQGALRNTIYF	TGTGCCAGTAGTATGGGCCAGGGGGCCCTCCGAAACACCATATATTTT
.	.	TRBV19	TRBJ1-3	CASSRPGNTIYF	TGTGCCAGTAGTAGGCCTGGAAACACCATATATTTT
TRBD2	.	TRBV2	TRBJ2-1	CASSEKGSGRGEQFF	TGTGCCAGCAGTGAAAAGGGTAGCGGGAGAGGCGAGCAGTTCTTC
.	.	TRBV30	TRBJ1-6	CAWSGGDTSSSYNSPLHF	TGTGCCTGGAGTGGAGGGGACACCTCATCCTCCTATAATTCACCCCTCCACTTT
TRBD2	.	TRBV27	TRBJ2-7	CASSSRRLAGDNYEQYF	TGTGCCAGCAGTTCCCGTCGACTAGCGGGAGATAACTACGAGCAGTACTTC
.	.	TRBV7-2	TRBJ2-3	CASSRWGQDSDTQYF	TGTGCCAGCAGCCGGTGGGGGCAGGATTCAGATACGCAGTATTTT
.	.	TRBV11-1	TRBJ1-2	CASSTTPGAYGYTF	TGTGCCAGCAGCACTACCCCGGGAGCCTATGGCTACACCTTC
.	.	TRBV29-1	TRBJ1-3	CSVAAGTSGNTIYF	TGCAGCGTGGCAGCCGGGACATCTGGAAACACCATATATTTT
.	.	TRBV6-5	TRBJ1-2	CASSSYSLYGYTF	TGTGCCAGCAGTTCTTACAGCCTCTATGGCTACACCTTC
.	once	TRBV27	TRBJ2-3	CASSPIQGRGTDTQYF	TGTGCCAGCAGCCCCATACAGGGACGTGGCACAGATACGCAGTATTTT
.	.	TRBV18	TRBJ1-1	CASSPRNTEAFF	TGTGCCAGCTCACCCCGTAACACTGAAGCTTTCTTT
.	.	TRBV12-5	TRBJ2-1	CASGLVQGGRGEQFF	TGTGCTAGTGGTTTGGTACAGGGCGGGAGAGGTGAGCAGTTCTTC
.	.	TRBV29-1	TRBJ2-3	CSGRSSTDTQYF	TGCAGCGGCCGTAGTAGCACAGATACGCAGTATTTT
TRBD2	.	TRBV18	TRBJ2-1	CASSPRSGSGSYNEQFF	TGTGCCAGCTCACCACGATCGGGTAGCGGGTCCTACAATGAGCAGTTCTTC
TRBD1	.	TRBV7-3	TRBJ1-1	CASRRGPGTEAFF	TGTGCCAGCCGGAGGGGGCCCGGCACTGAAGCTTTCTTT